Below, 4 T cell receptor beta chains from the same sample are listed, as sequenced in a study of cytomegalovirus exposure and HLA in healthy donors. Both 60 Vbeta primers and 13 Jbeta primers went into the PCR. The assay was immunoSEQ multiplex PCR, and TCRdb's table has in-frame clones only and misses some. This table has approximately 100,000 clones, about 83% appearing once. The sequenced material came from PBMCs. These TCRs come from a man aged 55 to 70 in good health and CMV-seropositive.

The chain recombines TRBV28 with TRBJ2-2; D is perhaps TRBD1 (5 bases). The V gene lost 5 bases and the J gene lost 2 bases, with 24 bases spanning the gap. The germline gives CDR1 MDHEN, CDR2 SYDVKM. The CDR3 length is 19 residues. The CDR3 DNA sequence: TGTGCCAGCAGTCGGGTTTTCGGTAATGCAGGGAAAAACACCGGGGAGCTGTTTTTT. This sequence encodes CASSRVFGNAGKNTGELFF. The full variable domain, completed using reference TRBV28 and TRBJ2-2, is DVKVTQSSRYLVKRTGEKVFLECVQDMDHENMFWYRQDPGLGLRLIYFSYDVKMKEKGDIPEGYSVSREKKERFSLILESASTNQTSMYLCASSRVFGNAGKNTGELFFGEGSRLTVL.

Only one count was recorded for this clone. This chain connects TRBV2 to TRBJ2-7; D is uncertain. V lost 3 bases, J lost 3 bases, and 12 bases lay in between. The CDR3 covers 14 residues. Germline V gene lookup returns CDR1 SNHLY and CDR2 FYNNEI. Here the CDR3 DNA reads TGTGCCAGCAGTGACAGGTTTATGTACTACGAGCAGTACTTC. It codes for CASSDRFMYYEQYF. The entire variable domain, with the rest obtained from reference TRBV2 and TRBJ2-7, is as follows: EPEVTQTPSHQVTQMGQEVILRCVPISNHLYFYWYRQILGQKVEFLVSFYNNEISEKSEIFDDQFSVERPDGSNFTLKIRSTKLEDSAMYFCASSDRFMYYEQYFGPGTRLTVT.

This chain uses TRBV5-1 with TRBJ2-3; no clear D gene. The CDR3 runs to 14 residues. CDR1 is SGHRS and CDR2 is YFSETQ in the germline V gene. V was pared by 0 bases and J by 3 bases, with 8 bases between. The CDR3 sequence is CASSLGQVTDTQYF. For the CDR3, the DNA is TGCGCCAGCAGCTTGGGGCAGGTAACAGATACGCAGTATTTT.

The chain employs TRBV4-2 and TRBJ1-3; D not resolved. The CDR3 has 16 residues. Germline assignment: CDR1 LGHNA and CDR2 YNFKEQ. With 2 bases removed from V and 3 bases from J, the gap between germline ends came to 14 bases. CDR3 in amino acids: CASSQTQRVSGNTIYF. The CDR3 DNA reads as TGTGCCAGCAGCCAAACTCAACGGGTTAGTGGAAACACCATATATTTT.